This TCR beta chain was identified during a study of early T cells in non-severe SARS-CoV-2 infection. Trimming removed 1 base from V and 2 bases from J, with 8 bases in between. The CDR3 covers 14 residues. Germline loops: CDR1 SGHDT, CDR2 YYEEEE. MiXCR, run by TCRdb on the 5' RACE reads, gives a single entry per CDR3 protein. This repertoire shows tens of thousands of distinct CDR3 sequences, under 15% found once; its top ten account for around 4.5%. In its sample, this clonotype was seen many times. Sequencing used whole blood. This clonotype was obtained from an adult who was a healthcare worker with PCR-confirmed SARS-CoV-2 infection or an uninfected control (not recorded which). J is TRBJ2-3 and V is TRBV5-6, with D unclear. This CDR3 reads CASSLIDPTDTQYF. The CDR3 DNA reads as TGTGCCAGCAGCTTGATCGATCCCACAGATACGCAGTATTTT.